A selection of T cell receptor beta chains follows, all from one sample in a study of early T cells in non-severe SARS-CoV-2 infection. MiXCR, applied by TCRdb to the 5' RACE reads, yields one record per CDR3 protein. The sample has roughly 80,000 distinct CDR3 sequences, over 13% seen once. The sample consisted of whole blood. The receptors come from an adult who was a healthcare worker with PCR-confirmed SARS-CoV-2 infection or an uninfected control (not recorded which). Each CDR3 is given with its conserved first and last residue. The D gene is left open where the match is weak. Rows may omit the clone size; those that give it use once, few, many or a size class.

many	TRBV29-1	TRBJ2-7	-	TGCAGCGTTGGTGGGGAGGAGCAGTACTTC	CSVGGEEQYF
many	TRBV20-1	TRBJ2-4	TRBD1	TGCAGTGCTGGACAGGGGGCTGAATACATTCAGTACTTC	CSAGQGAEYIQYF
many	TRBV20-1	TRBJ1-1	-	TGCAGTGCGCAAAGGGATTGGTGGGCTGTGAACACTGAAGCTTTCTTT	CSAQRDWWAVNTEAFF
-	TRBV14	TRBJ1-2	-	TGTGCCAGCAGCCAAGAGTTAACCGGGACGTTACTTTCCTTC	CASSQELTGTLLSF
many	TRBV19	TRBJ2-7	-	TGTGCCAGTAGTATAGTCGGATCGTACGAGCAGTACTTC	CASSIVGSYEQYF
-	TRBV12-3/TRBV12-4	TRBJ2-1	-	TGTGCCAGCACCCCTACTTCAAGGGGGAATGAGCAGTTCTTC	CASTPTSRGNEQFF
-	TRBV29-1	TRBJ2-7	TRBD2	TGCAGCGTTTCGGGACTAGCGGGAGGCTCCTACGAGCAGTACTTC	CSVSGLAGGSYEQYF
many	TRBV11-1	TRBJ2-6	-	TGTGCCAGCAGCTTAGACCTCAGCTCTGGGGCCAACGTCCTGACTTTC	CASSLDLSSGANVLTF
-	TRBV19	TRBJ2-1	TRBD2	TGTGCCAGTATCCGGCGGGCTAGCGGGACGGGGGGTGCCTACAATGAGCAGTTCTTC	CASIRRASGTGGAYNEQFF
-	TRBV12-3/TRBV12-4	TRBJ2-1	-	TGTGCCAGCAGTTTACGGGACGGAGCCTACAATGAGCAGTTCTTC	CASSLRDGAYNEQFF
-	TRBV6-5	TRBJ2-3	TRBD1	TGTGCCAGCAGGTCCGGGACAGGGGACACAGATACGCAGTATTTT	CASRSGTGDTDTQYF
many	TRBV11-1	TRBJ2-3	-	TGTGCCAGCAGCTATGACGGGGCCAGCACAGATACGCAGTATTTT	CASSYDGASTDTQYF
-	TRBV18	TRBJ1-1	-	TGTGCCAGCTCACCAGGGCCAGTGAACACTGAAGCTTTCTTT	CASSPGPVNTEAFF
few	TRBV6-1	TRBJ1-2	-	TGTGCCAGCAGTGAATGGAGCCCTGCGGATGGCTACACCTTC	CASSEWSPADGYTF
many	TRBV7-9	TRBJ2-1	-	TGTGCCAGCAGAGTGGGGGGAAGCAATGAGCAGTTCTTC	CASRVGGSNEQFF
-	TRBV6-2/TRBV6-3	TRBJ2-7	-	TGTGCCAGCAGTTCGGCACTACGAGCCTACGAGCAGTACTTC	CASSSALRAYEQYF
few	TRBV25-1	TRBJ2-7	TRBD1	TGTGCCAGCAGTACACAGGGGTACGAGCAGTACTTC	CASSTQGYEQYF
-	TRBV29-1	TRBJ1-2	-	TGCAGCGTTGAAGATCAACAGGCTTATGGCTACACCTTC	CSVEDQQAYGYTF